The clone carrying this T cell receptor (beta chain) appeared a few times. Antigen unknown. PCR was performed using 60 Vbeta and 13 Jbeta primers. The protocol was immunoSEQ multiplex PCR, while the TCRdb copy is restricted to in-frame clones and leaves out a portion. The sample records roughly 100,000 clones, roughly 80% being singletons. J was trimmed by 2 bases and V by 6 bases; bases with no gene match: 11. Germline V CDR1 and CDR2: SGHAT, FQNNGV. This CDR3 contains 17 residues. The data derive from a study of cytomegalovirus exposure and HLA in healthy donors. Study-level information: In a previous analysis, some 110 million unique TCR beta sequences were found from 150 million to 200 million T cells.

Study-wide results and caveats: Looking again later, the authors saw that most CMV-associated TCR beta chains seemed HLA-restricted. Most observed TCR sequences were rare, whereas some public TCRs were detected in many donors. Per a later analysis, 18,000 or so TCR beta sequences showed association with HLA alleles at 0.05 false discovery rate.

This receptor was taken from a woman aged 40-49 years in good health and CMV-seropositive. Material for sequencing was PBMCs. The chain couples TRBV11-2 to TRBJ2-5, with TRBD1 matching 11 bases. The CDR3 sequence: CASRDLDRDRGQETQYF. The CDR3 DNA sequence: TGTGCCAGCAGGGACTTAGACCGGGACAGGGGGCAAGAGACCCAGTACTTC.